This TCR beta chain was captured by sequencing in a study of early T cells in non-severe SARS-CoV-2 infection. Study details: The authors sequenced bulk RNA from unsorted whole blood, leaving chains unpaired. Study-wide results and limits: Reliance on VDJdb matching favored anti-spike CD8 responses; private and CD4 specificities were missed.

The protocol attached unique molecular identifiers to individual cDNA molecules. One entry per CDR3 protein, called by TCRdb with MiXCR from the 5' RACE reads. The table has tens of thousands of distinct CDR3 sequences, 9% to 15% seen once. This clonotype was observed a few times. Its antigen is not known. The CDR3 totals 12 residues. V dropped 6 bases and J dropped 14; count of bases not matched to a gene: 12. Germline V gives CDR1 DFQATT, CDR2 SNEGSKA (reference sequence). This chain connects TRBV20-1 to TRBJ1-4; 7 bases are shared with TRBD1. The sequencing used whole blood, collected at baseline. The TCR was taken from an adult who was a healthcare worker with PCR-confirmed SARS-CoV-2 infection or an uninfected control (not recorded which). CDR3 sequence (DNA): TGCAGTGCCGCCACGGACAGGAGAGTCCTGTTTTTT. Translated, it gives CSAATDRRVLFF.